The 14 T cell receptor beta chains below come from one sample, sequenced in a study of response to subunit inactivated influenza vaccine. From the RT-PCR reads, TCRdb called clonotypes with MiXCR, one entry per CDR3 protein. The sample contains almost 250,000 distinct CDR3 sequences, 9% to 15% of which appear only once. The material was non-naive T cells sorted from PBMCs, obtained around two weeks before vaccination. The receptors were gathered from a man in his fifties or sixties who received an inactivated influenza vaccine.

This clonotype was found many times. The chain uses TRBV9 and TRBJ1-1; D is uncertain. This CDR3 has 12 amino acids. Trimming cost V 2 bases and J 3 bases, with 5 bases left between them. Germline V gives CDR1 SGDLS, CDR2 YYNGEE. The CDR3 protein is CASSVGDTEAFF. The CDR3 DNA follows: TGTGCCAGCAGCGTCGGAGACACTGAAGCTTTCTTT.

The sample holds a few counts of this clonotype. In DNA form, the CDR3 reads TGCAGCGGCAAACTAGCGGGGCGTCAAGAGACCCAGTACTTC. Residues: CSGKLAGRQETQYF. This chain uses TRBV29-1 with TRBJ2-5, with 10 positions matching TRBD2. The CDR3 runs to 14 residues. V dropped 7 bases and J dropped 2; count of bases not matched to a gene: 7. Germline assignment: CDR1 SQVTM and CDR2 ANQGSEA. The full variable domain, completed using reference TRBV29-1 and TRBJ2-5, is SAVISQKPSRDICQRGTSLTIQCQVDSQVTMMFWYRQQPGQSLTLIATANQGSEATYESGFVIDKFPISRPNLTFSTLTVSNMSPEDSSIYLCSGKLAGRQETQYFGPGTRLLVL.

This clonotype was recorded many times. The chain employs TRBV5-1 and TRBJ1-6; D not resolved. There are 16 residues in the CDR3. Trimming took off 0 bases at V and 7 bases at J, with 14 bases between the two ends. CDR1 and CDR2 (germline): SGHRS, YFSETQ. Here the CDR3 DNA reads TGCGCCAGCAGCTTGGAGCCGGACGGAGCGAATTCACCCCTCCACTTT. It specifies CASSLEPDGANSPLHF.

This clonotype has just a few counts. For the CDR3, the DNA is TGTGCCACCAGCAGAGATAGGGCAGGCAATCAGCCCCAGCATTTT. Translated, it gives CATSRDRAGNQPQHF. This sequence joins TRBV15 and TRBJ1-5, with no clear D. V lost 0 bases and J 2 bases, leaving 8 bases between the germline ends. The germline V gene has CDR1 LNHNV and CDR2 YYDKDF (reference sequence). The length of the CDR3 is 15 residues.

This clonotype was counted between two and nine times. The chain has TRBV15 and TRBJ2-5, with D unresolved. The CDR3 is 14 amino acids. V gave up 6 bases and J gave up 5 bases, with 16 bases separating them. CDR1 is LNHNV, CDR2 YYDKDF, per germline (reference sequence). In DNA form, the CDR3 reads TGTGCCACCAGGTTAACCGGGTCACTGGAGACCCAGTACTTC. The encoded protein is CATRLTGSLETQYF.

This clonotype was found a few times. The rearrangement links TRBV6-1 to TRBJ1-5, with 9 bases lining up with TRBD1. The CDR3 is 13 residues long. From germline, CDR1 is MNHNS and CDR2 SASEGT. V lost 6 bases and J lost 6; bases outside the gene matches: 3. The CDR3 nucleotides are TGTGCCAGCAGGGGACAGGGCACTCAGCCCCAGCATTTT. Translated, it gives CASRGQGTQPQHF.

Many counts were recorded for this clonotype. This chain joins TRBV7-9 and TRBJ1-5; 7 bases fit TRBD1. V shed 5 bases and J 4 bases; nucleotides not matched to a gene: 8. Germline lookup yields CDR1 SEHNR and CDR2 FQNEAQ (reference sequence). This CDR3 spans 15 amino acids. CDR3 protein: CASSPTGNGNQPQHF. CDR3 DNA sequence: TGTGCCAGCAGCCCGACAGGGAATGGAAATCAGCCCCAGCATTTT.

The table lists this clonotype with a few counts. The chain is built from TRBV5-1 and TRBJ1-2; no clear D. The germline V gene encodes CDR1 SGHRS and CDR2 YFSETQ. The V end lost 4 bases, the J end lost 4 bases, and 17 bases lay between the germline ends. The CDR3 has 15 amino acids. The CDR3 region is CASSQRTDGPYGYTF. The CDR3 coding sequence is TGCGCCAGCAGCCAGCGGACGGACGGACCCTATGGCTACACCTTC.

This clonotype was recorded at least ten times. The chain couples TRBV6-1 to TRBJ1-6, with 8 nucleotides matching TRBD1. This CDR3 is built from 18 residues. V shed 5 bases, J shed 4 bases, and the junction held 13 bases outside the gene matches. CDR1 is MNHNS, CDR2 SASEGT, per germline. In DNA form, the CDR3 reads TGTGCCAGCAGTTACGAGCTTCACAGGGGGGATTATAATTCACCCCTCCACTTT. It codes for CASSYELHRGDYNSPLHF.

Only a few counts were recorded for this clonotype. In DNA form, the CDR3 reads TGCAGTGCTAGAGATCTTAGGGACGGGGATTCACCCCTCCACTTT. Its translation is CSARDLRDGDSPLHF. The chain employs TRBV20-1 and TRBJ1-6; TRBD1 might be the D (5 bases). CDR1 DFQATT and CDR2 SNEGSKA come from the germline V gene (reference sequence). Trimming removed 0 bases at V and 8 bases at J, with 14 bases between. The length of the CDR3 is 15 residues.

In this sample, this clonotype turned up a few times. V usage is TRBV6-1 and J usage is TRBJ2-1; maybe TRBD2 (5 bases). Germline CDR1 MNHNS, CDR2 SASEGT. V was clipped by 6 bases and J by 0 bases, with 9 bases between them. This CDR3 comprises 14 residues. The CDR3 is CASSRSGSYNEQFF. The CDR3 nucleotides read TGTGCCAGCAGCCGCAGCGGCTCCTACAATGAGCAGTTCTTC.

This clonotype was detected only a few times. V is TRBV5-1 and J is TRBJ2-2; 9 nucleotides match TRBD1. Trimming at V came to 3 bases and at J to 1 base, leaving 1 base not matched to a gene. The germline CDR1 and CDR2 sequences are SGHRS and YFSETQ. CDR3 length: 15 amino acids. The CDR3 region has the DNA TGCGCCAGCAGCTCGGGACAGGGGAACACCGGGGAGCTGTTTTTT. It yields the protein CASSSGQGNTGELFF.

This clonotype appeared a few times. This chain connects TRBV9 to TRBJ2-1, with D perhaps matching TRBD1 or TRBD2 (6 bases each). The V and J ends lost 0 bases and 4 bases respectively, with 14 bases between them. Per germline, CDR1 SGDLS and CDR2 YYNGEE. This CDR3 has 16 residues. CDR3 residues: CASSVALGGLYNEQFF. The CDR3, as DNA: TGTGCCAGCAGCGTAGCTCTCGGGGGCCTATACAATGAGCAGTTCTTC.

There are a few counts of this clonotype. The chain recombines TRBV28 with TRBJ1-3; a weak D match, TRBD1 (6 bases). Germline CDR1 is MDHEN and CDR2 is SYDVKM. The CDR3 has 15 residues. With 5 bases removed from V and 0 bases from J, the gap between germline ends came to 11 bases. CDR3 nucleotides: TGTGCCAGCAGTCCCCAGGGGAGCTCTGGAAACACCATATATTTT. It yields the protein CASSPQGSSGNTIYF.